A single TCR beta chain is shown here with its context. Generated by immunoSEQ multiplex PCR, the TCRdb table keeps only in-frame clones and is missing some. Seen here are about 43,000 clones, 88% observed once, and the top ten hold 13% to 15%. Germline V CDR1 and CDR2: SEHNR, FQNEAQ (reference sequence). V was pared by 5 bases and J by 2 bases, with 8 bases of the junction left unmatched. The CDR3 is made up of 16 amino acids. This sample is drawn from a study of PD-L1 blockade in urothelial cancer. Study overall: Male patients with bladder-origin urothelial cancer numbered about 90% of the 29.

Sequencing was performed on PBMCs, taken around atezolizumab (anti-PD-L1) treatment. The chain has TRBV7-9 and TRBJ2-7; TRBD2 matches at 11 bases. The clonotype was recovered from a woman aged 60-75 years with urothelial cancer. CDR3 amino acids: CASSTNLAGGPYEQYF. The CDR3 coding sequence is TGTGCCAGCAGCACGAACCTAGCGGGAGGACCCTACGAGCAGTACTTC.